One sample yielded the 30 T cell receptor beta chains listed below, sequenced in a study of tumor-infiltrating lymphocytes in primary liver carcinoma. cDNA specific to TCR beta was made from about 0.45 ug of total RNA, with a constant-region primer employed for priming. Investigators got TCR beta libraries out of three nested multiplex PCR rounds, done with slightly modified ARM-PCR. Use of TRBV1-TRBV30 forward primers with a C-beta reverse primer characterized the first two PCR rounds, which lasted roughly 11 cycles each. MiXCR, applied by TCRdb to the multiplex PCR reads, yields one record per CDR3 protein. The sample holds roughly 50,000 distinct CDR3 sequences, over 70% seen once. Unsorted bulk tissue of roughly 17-33 mg yielded co-extracted RNA and DNA. The sequencing input was liver tumor tissue from sampling region 2. Specified subset: tumor region T2, inferior pole. These receptors all come from a man aged 35-49 years with primary liver carcinoma and hepatitis B virus infection.

Details on this clonotype: The junction shows a germline mismatch at one end, possibly a read error. The chain carries TRBV29-1 and TRBJ1-2; D possibly corresponds to TRBD1 (5 bases). This CDR3 is built from 12 residues. CDR1 is SQVTM and CDR2 is ANQGSEA in the germline V gene. DNA of the CDR3: TGCTGCGTATGGGAGGGGAACTATGGCTACACCTTC. Translating it yields CCVWEGNYGYTF.

The CDR3 loop reads CVGSPLDRGYEQYF. The CDR3 coding sequence is TGTGTCGGCAGCCCCCTGGACAGGGGCTACGAGCAGTACTTC. This rearrangement joins TRBV13 to TRBJ2-7, with TRBD1 matching 9 bases. Germline values: CDR1 PRHDT, CDR2 FYEKMQ (reference sequence). The CDR3 loop spans 14 amino acids.

This rearrangement joins TRBV18 to TRBJ1-1, with TRBD1 as a possible D gene (6 bases). Germline V lookup: CDR1 KGHSH, CDR2 LQKENI. The CDR3 sequence is 15 residues long. Trimming took off 6 bases at V and 3 bases at J, with 17 bases between the two ends. The CDR3 nucleotides are TGTGCCAGCTCGCCTAGAATATCAGGGGACACTGAAGCTTTCTTT. Protein product: CASSPRISGDTEAFF.

As regards this clonotype: At one end, the junction sequence differs from germline, possibly due to a read error. The CDR3 here is CPSNQEDRAGNTIYF. The DNA for the CDR3 is TGTCCCAGCAACCAAGAGGACAGAGCTGGAAACACCATATATTTT. This chain uses TRBV4-2 with TRBJ1-3; a weak D match, TRBD1 (6 bases). This CDR3 is 15 amino acids long. Germline values: CDR1 LGHNA, CDR2 YNFKEQ.

Comments on this clonotype: One end of the junction does not line up with germline, which may come from a read error. The gene calls are TRBV11-2 and TRBJ1-4; possibly TRBD1 for D (5 bases). The germline V gene has CDR1 SGHAT and CDR2 FQNNGV. The CDR3 contains 14 residues. The CDR3 nucleotides read TGTTCCAGCGGCTTAGAGGTTGGGGACGAAAAACAGTTTTTT. Protein product: CSSGLEVGDEKQFF.

The chain employs TRBV29-1 and TRBJ2-7; 9 bases are a match to TRBD1. The CDR3 covers 14 residues. The ends lost 6 bases at V and 2 bases at J; junction bases unmatched: 8. Germline values: CDR1 SQVTM, CDR2 ANQGSEA. The CDR3: CSVTRQGVTYEQYF. CDR3 bases: TGCAGCGTAACCAGACAGGGGGTAACCTACGAGCAGTACTTC.

In this sample, this clonotype turned up a few times. This could be a read error, since a much larger clone is one nucleotide away. The chain is built from TRBV30 and TRBJ2-5; no clear D gene. Germline assignment: CDR1 GTSNPN and CDR2 SVGIG (reference sequence). The CDR3 contains 13 residues. The CDR3 coding sequence is TGTGTCTGGAGTGTACCCCCGGGAGAGACCCAGTACTTC. Its translation is CVWSVPPGETQYF.

A note on this clonotype: A read error may account for a junction end that differs from germline. The gene calls are TRBV14 and TRBJ2-2, with TRBD1 as a possible D gene (6 bases). Looked up from germline, CDR1 is SGHDN and CDR2 is FVKESK. CDR3 size: 14 residues. CDR3 protein: CVSRPGQNTGELFF. The CDR3 nucleotides read TGTGTCAGCAGGCCGGGACAGAACACCGGGGAGCTGTTTTTT.

As regards this clonotype: The conserved closing phenylalanine or tryptophan is absent in this CDR3, likely reflecting a read error. The chain uses TRBV4-1 and TRBJ1-5, with D unclear. CDR3 length: 14 amino acids. The germline V gene has CDR1 MGHRA and CDR2 YSYEKL. Trimming took off 0 bases at V and 7 bases at J, with 10 bases between the two ends. Written as DNA, the CDR3 is TGCGCCAGCAGCCAAGATCTGGTGATACAGCCCCAGCATTAT. It is translated as CASSQDLVIQPQHY.

The rearrangement joins TRBV28 to TRBJ2-1, with D unclear. V lost 5 bases and J 9 bases, leaving 11 bases between the germline ends. The CDR3 has 12 residues. Germline-derived CDR1 and CDR2 are MDHEN and SYDVKM. The CDR3 nucleotides are TGTGCCAGCAGTCTTACTATCTGTGAGCAGTTCTTC. Translated, it gives CASSLTICEQFF.

About this clonotype: A junction end diverges from the germline sequence, so it may reflect a read error. CDR3: CVSRGSSGANVLTF. The CDR3 DNA is TGTGTCAGTAGAGGTAGCTCTGGAGCCAACGTCCTGACTTTC. This chain links TRBV6-5 with TRBJ2-6; D is uncertain. From germline, CDR1 is MNHEY and CDR2 SVGAGI. The CDR3 is made up of 14 amino acids.

Concerning this clonotype: One end of the junction varies from germline; a read error may be responsible. The chain has TRBV11-2 and TRBJ2-2; 8 nucleotides align to TRBD2. Germline V gene sequence: CDR1 SGHAT, CDR2 FQNNGV. This CDR3 is built from 16 residues. This chain's CDR3 is CASSLMALAATGELLF. CDR3 sequence (DNA): TGTGCCAGCAGCTTAATGGCACTAGCGGCAACCGGGGAGCTGTTATTT.

The J gene is TRBJ2-1, the V gene TRBV20-1, with a tentative D call TRBD1 (6 bases). The CDR3 extends over 15 amino acids. Trimming cost V 0 bases and J 6 bases, with 15 bases left between them. Germline CDR1 and CDR2: DFQATT and SNEGSKA (reference sequence). The CDR3: CSARDVGAQINEQFF. CDR3 in DNA: TGCAGTGCTAGAGATGTGGGGGCCCAGATCAATGAGCAGTTCTTC.

The chain uses TRBV11-2 and TRBJ2-2; a possible D gene is TRBD2 (6 bases). The CDR3 is 13 amino acids. Germline CDR1 is SGHAT and CDR2 is FQNNGV. V was cut by 10 bases and J by 8 bases, with 17 bases left in between. The CDR3 reads CATGRGNSGELFF. For the CDR3, the DNA is TGTGCCACGGGACGGGGGAACAGTGGGGAGCTGTTTTTT.

With regard to this clonotype: One end of the junction fails to match germline, which may point to a read error. The rearrangement links TRBV6-1 to TRBJ2-7, with 7 bases lining up with TRBD1. Germline V gene sequence: CDR1 MNHNS, CDR2 SASEGT. The CDR3 consists of 15 residues. CDR3 protein: CTSSESGTASYEQYF. Written as DNA, the CDR3 is TGTACCAGCAGTGAGTCCGGGACAGCGTCCTATGAGCAGTACTTC.

A word on this clonotype: Germline is not matched at one junction end, which may reflect a read error. The chain links TRBV6-5 to TRBJ2-7, with D possibly being TRBD1 or TRBD2 (5 bases each). The germline V gene encodes CDR1 MNHEY and CDR2 SVGAGI. This CDR3 comprises 13 residues. The DNA for the CDR3 is TGTGCCAGCAGTTCCCCCCGCAGGGACGAGCGGTACTTC. Encoded protein: CASSSPRRDERYF.

In the case of this clonotype: An end of the junction differs from the germline gene, which may be a read error. The V gene is TRBV12-3 or TRBV12-4, the J gene TRBJ1-5; D remains ambiguous. This CDR3 contains 17 residues. CDR3 sequence: CANSLRPDRRTYQPQHF. CDR3 in DNA: TGTGCCAACAGTTTAAGGCCGGACCGGCGGACGTACCAGCCTCAGCATTTT.

The sample holds many counts of this clonotype. The chain couples TRBV6-1 to TRBJ2-1, with 11 bases aligning to TRBD2. Germline V lookup: CDR1 MNHNS, CDR2 SASEGT. Trimming at V came to 7 bases and at J to 4 bases, leaving 3 bases not matched to a gene. The CDR3 has 14 residues. The CDR3 sequence: CASTGTSGYNEQFF. In DNA, the CDR3 is TGTGCCAGCACCGGGACTAGCGGTTACAATGAGCAGTTCTTC.

As concerns this clonotype: The germline gene is not matched at one end of the junction; a read error may be the cause. The chain uses TRBV5-4 and TRBJ2-1; tentatively, D is TRBD2 (5 bases). CDR1 is SGHNT and CDR2 is YYREEE in the germline V gene (reference sequence). This CDR3 has 14 residues. As DNA, the CDR3 is TGTGCCAGCAGCTTAGGTCTAGCAGAGAATGAGCAGTCCTTC. Encoded protein: CASSLGLAENEQSF.

A word on this clonotype: The conserved closing phenylalanine or tryptophan is absent in this CDR3, likely reflecting a read error. The chain links TRBV4-1 to TRBJ2-7, with 10 bases matching TRBD1. This CDR3 spans 13 amino acids. Germline CDR1 and CDR2: MGHRA and YSYEKL. The V segment lost 6 bases and the J segment 6 bases; nucleotides outside the gene matches: 5. This CDR3 reads CASSLDRGSEQYS. CDR3 nucleotide sequence: TGCGCCAGCAGTCTGGACAGGGGGAGCGAGCAGTACTCC.

Note on this clonotype: This may be a read error, as it is one base from a much larger clone. The chain employs TRBV7-8 and TRBJ2-1; D is uncertain. Germline CDR1 and CDR2: SGHVS and FQNEAQ. The CDR3 covers 11 residues. The CDR3 DNA follows: TGTGCCAACAGCCGGGCCGATGAGCAGTTCTTC. Translation gives CANSRADEQFF.

As for this clonotype: This may be a read error, as it is one base from a much larger clone. The gene calls are TRBV5-1 and TRBJ1-1; 8 bases fit TRBD1. This CDR3 region has 15 residues. The J segment lost 6 bases and the V segment lost 0 bases, leaving 7 bases of the junction unmatched. Per germline, CDR1 SGHRS and CDR2 YFSETQ. The CDR3 region is CASSLVGAGGPEAFF. As DNA, the CDR3 is TGCGCCAGCAGCTTGGTGGGGGCAGGGGGCCCTGAAGCTTTCTTT.

As concerns this clonotype: The junction differs from germline at one of its ends, possibly a read error. The chain carries TRBV11-2 and TRBJ2-3; D unresolved. CDR1 and CDR2 from the germline V gene are SGHAT and FQNNGV. The CDR3 is made up of 13 amino acids. This chain's CDR3 is CTSSLNSHDTQYF. The CDR3, as DNA: TGTACCAGCAGCTTAAATTCGCACGATACGCAGTATTTT.

About this clonotype: It may be a read error: a sequence one base away is much more abundant. The chain combines TRBV28 with TRBJ1-4; maybe TRBD1 (6 bases). Germline assignment: CDR1 MDHEN and CDR2 SYDVKM. The CDR3 is 14 residues long. This CDR3 is CTSSSPATGEKLFF. Written as DNA, the CDR3 is TGTACCAGCAGTTCGCCAGCAACAGGGGAAAAACTGTTTTTT.

This clonotype was counted ten times or more. This chain connects TRBV29-1 to TRBJ2-1; TRBD2 matches at 7 bases. Germline lookup yields CDR1 SQVTM and CDR2 ANQGSEA. J was trimmed by 6 bases and V by 4 bases; bases with no gene match: 3. The CDR3 sequence is 12 residues long. The CDR3 sequence: CSVVTSLNEQFF. The CDR3 bases are TGCAGCGTTGTGACTAGCCTCAATGAGCAGTTCTTC.

A word on this clonotype: The junction does not match germline at one end; this may be a read error. In DNA, the CDR3 is TGCGCCAGCAGTGGGGGGTCGTGTGCGGGAGAGGTGAATGAGCAGTTCTTC. It is translated as CASSGGSCAGEVNEQFF. The chain employs TRBV6-1 and TRBJ2-1, with 7 bases identical to TRBD2. Germline CDR1 reads MNHNS; CDR2 reads SASEGT. The CDR3 spans 17 residues.

CDR3 amino acids: CASRPTDNSGINVLTF. CDR3 DNA sequence: TGTGCCAGCAGGCCGACAGACAACTCTGGGATCAACGTCCTGACTTTC. The chain couples TRBV6-5 to TRBJ2-6, with D maybe TRBD1 (5 bases). V was pared by 6 bases and J by 9 bases, with 21 bases between. CDR3 length: 16 amino acids. Per germline, CDR1 MNHEY and CDR2 SVGAGI.

This clonotype was detected ten times or more. The chain employs TRBV2 and TRBJ2-1; 7 bases are a match to TRBD1. From germline, CDR1 is SNHLY and CDR2 FYNNEI. The J segment lost 5 bases and the V segment lost 9 bases, leaving 10 bases of the junction unmatched. The CDR3 runs 14 residues. The CDR3 here is CASYRDSTDNEQFF. In nucleotides, the CDR3 is TGTGCCAGTTATCGGGACAGCACGGACAATGAGCAGTTCTTC.

As regards this clonotype: Given the absence of the conserved phenylalanine or tryptophan at the CDR3 end, a read error is likely. The chain links TRBV11-2 to TRBJ2-7; D is perhaps TRBD2 (6 bases). The CDR3 runs 13 residues. CDR1 SGHAT and CDR2 FQNNGV come from the germline V gene. Here the CDR3 DNA reads TGTGCCAACAGCTTAAGTGAGCTAGCGTCACAGTACCTC. This codes for CANSLSELASQYL.

This clonotype showed up just once. This CDR3 fails to terminate in the conserved phenylalanine or tryptophan, so it likely reflects a read error. The V and J genes are TRBV6-5 and TRBJ2-1; D unresolved. The ends were cut back, 2 bases at V and 8 bases at J, with 13 bases in the middle. Germline V gene sequence: CDR1 MNHEY, CDR2 SVGAGI. CDR3 length equals 14 residues. CDR3 in amino acids: CASSYTNSLDEQFS. The CDR3 DNA reads TGTGCCAGCAGTTACACTAACAGTCTTGATGAGCAGTTCTCC.